A selection of T cell receptor beta chains follows, all from one sample in a study of blood T cell repertoires in COVID-19. Generated by immunoSEQ multiplex PCR, the TCRdb table keeps only in-frame clones and is missing some. The repertoire holds 250,000 or so clones, with roughly nine tenths as singletons. The sample comprised PBMCs or T cells enriched from blood (not recorded which). Receptors were obtained from a human donor in a cohort exposed to, infected with or recovered from COVID-19 (not recorded which). The donor label of this sample is uncertain. Both conserved end residues are part of each CDR3. The D gene is left open where the match is weak. Size is omitted from some rows. Given values are once, few, many or a class for expanded clones.

CDR3: CAISESKSGRRSTDTQYF; DNA: TGTGCCATCAGTGAGTCGAAGTCCGGTCGAAGGAGTACAGATACGCAGTATTTT; V: TRBV10-3; D: NA; size: NA; J: TRBJ2-3
CDR3: CAWSRGSNQPQHF; DNA: TGTGCCTGGAGTCGGGGGAGCAATCAGCCCCAGCATTTT; V: TRBV30; D: NA; size: once; J: TRBJ1-5
CDR3: CASSQDLFPNEKLFF; DNA: TGCGCCAGCAGCCAAGATCTGTTCCCTAATGAAAAACTGTTTTTT; V: TRBV4-1; D: NA; size: NA; J: TRBJ1-4
CDR3: CASSFQQGAGTEAFF; DNA: TGTGCCAGCAGTTTCCAACAGGGGGCGGGCACTGAAGCTTTCTTT; V: TRBV27; D: TRBD1; size: NA; J: TRBJ1-1
CDR3: CASISGQNYNEQFF; DNA: TGTGCCAGCATTTCGGGACAGAACTACAATGAGCAGTTCTTC; V: TRBV6-5; D: TRBD1; size: NA; J: TRBJ2-1
CDR3: CATSRAGPTYEQYF; DNA: TGTGCCACCAGCAGAGCGGGTCCGACCTACGAGCAGTACTTC; V: TRBV15; D: NA; size: NA; J: TRBJ2-7
CDR3: CAWSVGRTEAFF; DNA: TGTGCCTGGAGTGTTGGCAGGACTGAAGCTTTCTTT; V: TRBV30; D: NA; size: NA; J: TRBJ1-1
CDR3: CASSPTTIISYNSPLHF; DNA: TGTGCCAGCAGCCCGACGACAATTATCTCCTATAATTCACCCCTCCACTTT; V: TRBV7-2; D: NA; size: NA; J: TRBJ1-6
CDR3: CASSIAGHSNQPQHF; DNA: TGTGCCAGTAGTATAGCCGGTCATAGCAATCAGCCCCAGCATTTT; V: TRBV19; D: NA; size: once; J: TRBJ1-5
CDR3: CATSREIGGNEETQYF; DNA: TGTGCCACCAGCAGAGAAATCGGGGGGAATGAAGAGACCCAGTACTTC; V: TRBV15; D: TRBD2; size: NA; J: TRBJ2-5
CDR3: CASSLEGRAGNTIYF; DNA: TGTGCCAGCAGCTTAGAAGGCAGGGCTGGAAACACCATATATTTT; V: TRBV11-2; D: NA; size: NA; J: TRBJ1-3
CDR3: CASQGSGNTIYF; DNA: TGTGCCAGTCAGGGCTCTGGAAACACCATATATTTT; V: TRBV2; D: NA; size: NA; J: TRBJ1-3
CDR3: CASSPPAGTYEQYF; DNA: TGCGCCAGCAGCCCACCAGCGGGAACATACGAGCAGTACTTC; V: TRBV5-1; D: TRBD2; size: NA; J: TRBJ2-7
CDR3: CASPGANMNTEAFF; DNA: TGTGCCAGTCCGGGAGCGAATATGAACACTGAAGCTTTCTTT; V: TRBV28; D: NA; size: NA; J: TRBJ1-1
CDR3: CASGTIRTGEQFF; DNA: TGTGCTAGTGGCACAATCCGAACGGGTGAGCAGTTCTTC; V: TRBV12-5; D: NA; size: NA; J: TRBJ2-1
CDR3: CASSASAGAGGYTF; DNA: TGTGCCAGTAGTGCAAGCGCAGGGGCCGGCGGCTACACCTTC; V: TRBV19; D: NA; size: NA; J: TRBJ1-2
CDR3: CASSQEAGGANTEAFF; DNA: TGCGCCAGCAGCCAAGAAGCTGGGGGGGCTAACACTGAAGCTTTCTTT; V: TRBV4-1; D: NA; size: NA; J: TRBJ1-1
CDR3: CASSEAEPGIQYF; DNA: TGTGCCAGCAGTGAAGCGGAACCAGGCATTCAGTACTTC; V: TRBV2; D: NA; size: NA; J: TRBJ2-4
CDR3: CASSQARVPYEQYF; DNA: TGTGCCAGCAGCCAAGCCAGGGTCCCCTACGAGCAGTACTTC; V: TRBV14; D: NA; size: NA; J: TRBJ2-7
CDR3: CASSQGGINTGELFF; DNA: TGTGCCAGCAGTCAAGGAGGGATTAACACCGGGGAGCTGTTTTTT; V: TRBV21-1; D: NA; size: NA; J: TRBJ2-2
CDR3: CASSPQGVESGNTIYF; DNA: TGTGCCAGCTCACCACAGGGGGTGGAATCTGGAAACACCATATATTTT; V: TRBV18; D: NA; size: NA; J: TRBJ1-3
CDR3: CASSVDRGTEAFF; DNA: TGTGCCAGCAGCGTGGACAGGGGAACTGAAGCTTTCTTT; V: TRBV6-4; D: TRBD1; size: NA; J: TRBJ1-1
CDR3: CACRATNYGYTF; DNA: TGTGCCTGCAGGGCTACTAACTATGGCTACACCTTC; V: TRBV30; D: NA; size: NA; J: TRBJ1-2
CDR3: CASSVGMVGTPNEKLFF; DNA: TGTGCCAGCAGCGTAGGAATGGTCGGGACACCTAATGAAAAACTGTTTTTT; V: TRBV9; D: NA; size: NA; J: TRBJ1-4
CDR3: CASSSADTQYF; DNA: TGTGCCAGCAGCTCTGCAGATACGCAGTATTTT; V: TRBV11-2; D: NA; size: NA; J: TRBJ2-3
CDR3: CASPEGREGPEAFF; DNA: TGTGCCAGCCCTGAGGGCAGGGAGGGGCCTGAAGCTTTCTTT; V: TRBV2; D: NA; size: NA; J: TRBJ1-1
CDR3: CAWGDRGNSPLHF; DNA: TGTGCCTGGGGCGACAGGGGGAATTCACCCCTCCACTTT; V: TRBV30; D: TRBD1; size: NA; J: TRBJ1-6
CDR3: CASSLQDYEQYF; DNA: TGCGCCAGCAGCTTACAAGACTACGAGCAGTACTTC; V: TRBV5-1; D: NA; size: NA; J: TRBJ2-7
CDR3: CASSERGPGSSYNEQFF; DNA: TGTGCCAGCAGTGAAAGAGGCCCGGGAAGCTCCTACAATGAGCAGTTCTTC; V: TRBV25-1; D: NA; size: NA; J: TRBJ2-1
CDR3: CASSKGPTEAFF; DNA: TGTGCCAGCAGCAAGGGGCCCACTGAAGCTTTCTTT; V: TRBV3-1/TRBV3-2; D: NA; size: NA; J: TRBJ1-1
CDR3: CASRERDSLPKLFF; DNA: TGCGCCAGCCGGGAACGGGACAGCCTACCAAAACTGTTTTTT; V: TRBV5-1; D: TRBD1; size: few; J: TRBJ1-4
CDR3: CASSLDGGAGAFF; DNA: TGTGCCAGCAGCTTAGACGGGGGAGCGGGAGCTTTCTTT; V: TRBV7-9; D: NA; size: once; J: TRBJ1-1
CDR3: CSAKHSDTQYF; DNA: TGCAGTGCTAAGCACTCAGATACGCAGTATTTT; V: TRBV20-1; D: NA; size: NA; J: TRBJ2-3
CDR3: CASSGGDTPNYGYTF; DNA: TGTGCCAGCAGCGGTGGAGATACTCCTAACTATGGCTACACCTTC; V: TRBV5-6; D: NA; size: NA; J: TRBJ1-2
CDR3: CASSYSATEAFF; DNA: TGTGCCAGCAGTTACTCAGCCACTGAAGCTTTCTTT; V: TRBV6-6; D: NA; size: NA; J: TRBJ1-1
CDR3: CASSFRGNEQFF; DNA: TGCGCCAGCAGCTTCAGGGGGAATGAGCAGTTCTTC; V: TRBV5-1; D: TRBD1; size: once; J: TRBJ2-1
CDR3: CASSPSSGGLVETQYF; DNA: TGTGCCAGCAGCCCCTCTAGCGGGGGACTGGTTGAGACCCAGTACTTC; V: TRBV7-9; D: TRBD2; size: few; J: TRBJ2-5
CDR3: CATSAGGRNEQFF; DNA: TGTGCCACCAGTGCGGGGGGGCGGAATGAGCAGTTCTTC; V: TRBV24-1; D: TRBD2; size: few; J: TRBJ2-1
CDR3: CASSLGPRETQYF; DNA: TGTGCCAGCAGCTTAGGCCCCCGGGAGACCCAGTACTTC; V: TRBV13; D: NA; size: NA; J: TRBJ2-5
CDR3: CASSQDRREAGSPLHF; DNA: TGTGCCAGCAGCCAAGATAGGAGGGAAGCAGGATCACCCCTCCACTTT; V: TRBV3-1/TRBV3-2; D: NA; size: NA; J: TRBJ1-6
CDR3: CASSFRPGQSYNEQFF; DNA: TGCGCCAGCAGCTTCCGACCGGGACAGAGTTACAATGAGCAGTTCTTC; V: TRBV4-1; D: TRBD1; size: NA; J: TRBJ2-1
CDR3: CASSQMAQGIGNSPLHF; DNA: TGTGCCAGCAGCCAAATGGCACAGGGTATAGGTAATTCACCCCTCCACTTT; V: TRBV3-1/TRBV3-2; D: NA; size: NA; J: TRBJ1-6
CDR3: CARRLAWGYEQYF; DNA: TGCGCCAGGAGACTAGCTTGGGGCTACGAGCAGTACTTC; V: TRBV5-1; D: TRBD2; size: NA; J: TRBJ2-7
CDR3: CASSVPYMATGELFF; DNA: TGTGCCAGCAGCGTACCGTACATGGCCACCGGGGAGCTGTTTTTT; V: TRBV7-9; D: NA; size: once; J: TRBJ2-2
CDR3: CASSLSDTYNEQFF; DNA: TGTGCCAGCAGTTTAAGTGACACTTACAATGAGCAGTTCTTC; V: TRBV27; D: NA; size: once; J: TRBJ2-1
CDR3: CASSLRGGQPQHF; DNA: TGTGCCAGCAGTTTAAGAGGAGGGCAGCCCCAGCATTTT; V: TRBV27; D: NA; size: NA; J: TRBJ1-5
CDR3: CASSFSSGVPTEAFF; DNA: TGTGCCAGCAGCTTCTCCTCCGGGGTTCCCACTGAAGCTTTCTTT; V: TRBV7-2; D: NA; size: NA; J: TRBJ1-1
CDR3: CASCGAGGTYEQYF; DNA: TGTGCCAGCTGCGGCGCGGGGGGAACTTACGAGCAGTACTTC; V: TRBV6-4; D: TRBD2; size: NA; J: TRBJ2-7
CDR3: CSVGPGQGAPEAFF; DNA: TGCAGCGTTGGCCCGGGACAGGGGGCACCTGAAGCTTTCTTT; V: TRBV29-1; D: TRBD1; size: NA; J: TRBJ1-1
CDR3: CASSSYFNEKLFF; DNA: TGTGCCAGCAGCTCGTACTTCAATGAAAAACTGTTTTTT; V: TRBV7-9; D: NA; size: NA; J: TRBJ1-4
CDR3: CASSRAQGWNTEAFF; DNA: TGCGCCAGCAGCCGCGCACAGGGCTGGAACACTGAAGCTTTCTTT; V: TRBV4-3; D: NA; size: few; J: TRBJ1-1
CDR3: CASSLRGTRTEAFF; DNA: TGTGCCAGCAGTTTACGGGGGACGAGGACTGAAGCTTTCTTT; V: TRBV27; D: NA; size: NA; J: TRBJ1-1
CDR3: CASSAGPRQPQHF; DNA: TGTGCCAGCAGCGCGGGACCGAGACAGCCCCAGCATTTT; V: TRBV7-9; D: NA; size: NA; J: TRBJ1-5
CDR3: CASSHHRGTGATDTQYF; DNA: TGTGCCAGCAGCCACCATCGCGGGACAGGGGCCACAGATACGCAGTATTTT; V: TRBV3-1/TRBV3-2; D: TRBD1; size: NA; J: TRBJ2-3
CDR3: CASSGTGTLYGYTF; DNA: TGTGCCAGCAGCGGAACCGGGACACTCTATGGCTACACCTTC; V: TRBV9; D: NA; size: once; J: TRBJ1-2
CDR3: CASSRERQAPQEGYTF; DNA: TGTGCCAGCAGCCGCGAGCGACAGGCCCCCCAAGAGGGCTACACCTTC; V: TRBV3-1/TRBV3-2; D: NA; size: NA; J: TRBJ1-2